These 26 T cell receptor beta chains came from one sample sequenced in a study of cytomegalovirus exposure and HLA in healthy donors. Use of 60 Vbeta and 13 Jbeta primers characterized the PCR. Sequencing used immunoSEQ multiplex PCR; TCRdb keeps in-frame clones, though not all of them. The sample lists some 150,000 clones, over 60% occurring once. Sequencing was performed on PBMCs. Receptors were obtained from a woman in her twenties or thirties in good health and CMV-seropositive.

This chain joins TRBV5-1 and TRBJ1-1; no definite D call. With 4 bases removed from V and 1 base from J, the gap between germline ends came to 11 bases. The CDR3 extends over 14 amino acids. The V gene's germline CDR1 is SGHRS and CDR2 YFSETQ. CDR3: CASSPTPGNTEAFF. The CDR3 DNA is TGCGCCAGCAGCCCTACCCCAGGGAACACTGAAGCTTTCTTT.

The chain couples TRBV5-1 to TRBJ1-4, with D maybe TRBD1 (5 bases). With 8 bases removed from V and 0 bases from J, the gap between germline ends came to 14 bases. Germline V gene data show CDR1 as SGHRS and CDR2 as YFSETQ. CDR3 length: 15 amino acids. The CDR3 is CASRGHPATNEKLFF. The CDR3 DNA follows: TGCGCCAGTAGAGGACACCCGGCAACTAATGAAAAACTGTTTTTT.

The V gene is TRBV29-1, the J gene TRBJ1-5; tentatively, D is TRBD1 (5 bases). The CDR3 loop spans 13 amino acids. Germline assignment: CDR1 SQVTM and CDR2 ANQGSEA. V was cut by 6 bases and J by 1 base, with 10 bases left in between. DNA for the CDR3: TGCAGCGTAGGACAAACAAGCAATCAGCCCCAGCATTTT. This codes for CSVGQTSNQPQHF.

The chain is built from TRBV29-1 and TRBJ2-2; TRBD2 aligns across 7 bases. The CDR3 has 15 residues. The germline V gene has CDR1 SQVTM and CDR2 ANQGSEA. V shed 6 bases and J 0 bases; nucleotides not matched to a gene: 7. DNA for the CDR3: TGCAGCGTCCAGCGCGGGGGTACGAACACCGGGGAGCTGTTTTTT. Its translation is CSVQRGGTNTGELFF.

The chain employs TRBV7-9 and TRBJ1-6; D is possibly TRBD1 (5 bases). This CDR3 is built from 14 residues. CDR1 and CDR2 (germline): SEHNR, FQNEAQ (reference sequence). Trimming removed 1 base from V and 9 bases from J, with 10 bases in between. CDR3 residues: CASSLEVGGSPLHF. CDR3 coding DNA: TGTGCCAGCAGCTTAGAGGTGGGGGGTTCACCCCTCCACTTT.

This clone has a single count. The CDR3 protein is CSDTGPGPYEQYF. The CDR3 region has the DNA TGCAGCGACACAGGACCGGGTCCCTACGAGCAGTACTTC. The V call is TRBV29-1, the J call TRBJ2-7; D perhaps matches TRBD1 (5 bases). Trimming removed 7 bases from V and 2 bases from J, with 15 bases in between. CDR1 and CDR2 from the germline V gene are SQVTM and ANQGSEA. The CDR3 runs to 13 residues.

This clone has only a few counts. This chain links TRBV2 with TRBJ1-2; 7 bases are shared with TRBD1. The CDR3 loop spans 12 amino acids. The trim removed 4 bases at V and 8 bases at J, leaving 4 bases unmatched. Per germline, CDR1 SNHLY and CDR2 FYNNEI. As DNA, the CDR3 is TGTGCCAGCAGTGCCAGACAGGGAGGCTACACCTTC. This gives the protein CASSARQGGYTF.

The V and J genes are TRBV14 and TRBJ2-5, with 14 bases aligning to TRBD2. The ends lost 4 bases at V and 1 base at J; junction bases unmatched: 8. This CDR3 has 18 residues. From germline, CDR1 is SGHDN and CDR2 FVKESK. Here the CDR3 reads CASSLTRLAGGVQETQYF. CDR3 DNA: TGTGCCAGCAGCCTTACTCGACTAGCGGGGGGGGTCCAAGAGACCCAGTACTTC.

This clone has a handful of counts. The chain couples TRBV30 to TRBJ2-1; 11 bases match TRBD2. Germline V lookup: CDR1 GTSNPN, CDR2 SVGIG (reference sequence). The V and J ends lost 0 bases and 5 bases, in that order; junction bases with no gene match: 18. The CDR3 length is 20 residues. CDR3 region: CAWSVDGGLAEHYQNNEQFF. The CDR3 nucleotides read TGTGCCTGGAGTGTAGATGGGGGACTAGCGGAACACTACCAGAACAATGAGCAGTTCTTC.

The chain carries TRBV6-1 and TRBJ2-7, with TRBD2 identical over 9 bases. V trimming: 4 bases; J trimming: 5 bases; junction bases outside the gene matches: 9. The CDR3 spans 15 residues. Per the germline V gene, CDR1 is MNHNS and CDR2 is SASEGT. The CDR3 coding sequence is TGTGCCAGCAGTGTCGGGGCGGGGGGGCGGAACGAGCAGTACTTC. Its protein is CASSVGAGGRNEQYF.

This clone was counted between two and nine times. The CDR3: CASSLISRSSGTGELFF. The CDR3, as DNA: TGTGCCAGCAGCTTAATCTCGAGGTCGTCCGGGACCGGGGAGCTGTTTTTT. The V call is TRBV7-2, the J call TRBJ2-2, with D unclear. CDR1 and CDR2 from the germline V gene are SGHTA and FQGNSA. Trimming cost V 2 bases and J 5 bases, with 18 bases left between them. The CDR3 spans 17 residues.

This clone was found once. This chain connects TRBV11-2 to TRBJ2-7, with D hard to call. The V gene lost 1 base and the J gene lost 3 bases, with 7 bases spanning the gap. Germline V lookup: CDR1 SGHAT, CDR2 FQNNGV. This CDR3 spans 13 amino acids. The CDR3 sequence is CASSLGAHYEQYF. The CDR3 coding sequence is TGTGCCAGCAGCTTAGGTGCGCACTACGAGCAGTACTTC. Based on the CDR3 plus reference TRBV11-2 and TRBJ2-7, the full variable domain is EAGVAQSPRYKIIEKRQSVAFWCNPISGHATLYWYQQILGQGPKLLIQFQNNGVVDDSQLPKDRFSAERLKGVDSTLKIQPAKLEDSAVYLCASSLGAHYEQYFGPGTRLTVT.

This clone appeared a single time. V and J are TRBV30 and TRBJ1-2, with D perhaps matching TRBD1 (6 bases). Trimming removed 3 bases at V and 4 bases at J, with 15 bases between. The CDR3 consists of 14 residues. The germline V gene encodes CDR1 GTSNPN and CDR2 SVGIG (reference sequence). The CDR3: CAWRSGGRGYGYTF. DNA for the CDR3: TGTGCCTGGAGATCGGGGGGGCGCGGCTATGGCTACACCTTC.

In DNA, the CDR3 is TGTGCCATCAGTGAAGGTGGGCAGGCTAGCAATCAGCCCCAGCATTTT. This sequence encodes CAISEGGQASNQPQHF. This chain joins TRBV10-3 and TRBJ1-5; unclear D gene. V gave up 3 bases and J gave up 0 bases, with 12 bases separating them. The CDR3 covers 16 residues. Germline lookup yields CDR1 ENHRY and CDR2 SYGVKD.

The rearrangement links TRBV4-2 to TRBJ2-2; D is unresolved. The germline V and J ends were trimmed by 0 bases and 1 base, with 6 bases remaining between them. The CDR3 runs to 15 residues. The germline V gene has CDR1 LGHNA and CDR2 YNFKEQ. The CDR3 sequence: CASSQEAGNTGELFF. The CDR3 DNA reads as TGTGCCAGCAGCCAAGAAGCAGGGAACACCGGGGAGCTGTTTTTT.

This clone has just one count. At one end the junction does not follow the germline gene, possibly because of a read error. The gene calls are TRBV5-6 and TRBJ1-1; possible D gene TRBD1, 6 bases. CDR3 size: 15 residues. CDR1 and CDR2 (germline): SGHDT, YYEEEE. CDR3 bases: TGTGTCAGCAGCTTGGGGGGCGGGACCTACACTGAAGCTTTCTTT. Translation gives CVSSLGGGTYTEAFF.

CDR3 DNA: TGCAGTGCTAGGCGTGTCGGGGAGCTGTTTTTT. This codes for CSARRVGELFF. V is TRBV20-1 and J is TRBJ2-2; D remains unclear. This CDR3 has 11 amino acids. V lost 3 bases to trimming and J lost 7 bases, with 6 bases between them. Germline loops: CDR1 DFQATT, CDR2 SNEGSKA (reference sequence).

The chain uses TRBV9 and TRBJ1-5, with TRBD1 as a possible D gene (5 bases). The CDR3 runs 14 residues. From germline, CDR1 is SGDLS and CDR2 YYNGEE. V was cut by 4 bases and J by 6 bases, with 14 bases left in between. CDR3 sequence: CASSPRRDGQPQHF. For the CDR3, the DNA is TGTGCCAGCAGCCCCCGGAGGGACGGTCAGCCCCAGCATTTT.

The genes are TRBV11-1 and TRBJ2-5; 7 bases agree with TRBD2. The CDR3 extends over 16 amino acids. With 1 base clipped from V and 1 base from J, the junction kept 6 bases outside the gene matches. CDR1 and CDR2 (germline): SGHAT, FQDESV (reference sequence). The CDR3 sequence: CASSLEIAGPQETQYF. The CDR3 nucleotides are TGTGCCAGCAGCTTAGAAATAGCGGGTCCCCAAGAGACCCAGTACTTC. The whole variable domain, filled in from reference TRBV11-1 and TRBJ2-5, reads EAEVAQSPRYKITEKSQAVAFWCDPISGHATLYWYRQILGQGPELLVQFQDESVVDDSQLPKDRFSAERLKGVDSTLKIQPAELGDSAMYLCASSLEIAGPQETQYFGPGTRLLVL.

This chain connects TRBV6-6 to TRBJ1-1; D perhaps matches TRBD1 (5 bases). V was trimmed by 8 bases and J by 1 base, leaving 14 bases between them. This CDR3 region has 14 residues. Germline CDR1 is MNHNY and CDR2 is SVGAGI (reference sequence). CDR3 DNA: TGTGCCAGCTCCCCGGGGGACCGGAACACTGAAGCTTTCTTT. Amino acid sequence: CASSPGDRNTEAFF.

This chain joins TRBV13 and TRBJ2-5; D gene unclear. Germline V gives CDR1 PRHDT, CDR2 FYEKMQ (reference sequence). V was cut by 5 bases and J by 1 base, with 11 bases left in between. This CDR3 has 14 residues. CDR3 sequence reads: CASSPNRIQETQYF. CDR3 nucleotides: TGTGCCAGCAGCCCAAACAGAATCCAAGAGACCCAGTACTTC.

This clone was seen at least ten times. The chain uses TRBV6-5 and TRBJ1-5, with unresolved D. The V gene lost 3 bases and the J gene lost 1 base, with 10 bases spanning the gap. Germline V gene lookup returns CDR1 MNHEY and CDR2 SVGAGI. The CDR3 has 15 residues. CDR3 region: CASSYRLGSNQPQHF. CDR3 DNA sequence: TGTGCCAGCAGTTATCGCCTAGGCAGCAATCAGCCCCAGCATTTT.

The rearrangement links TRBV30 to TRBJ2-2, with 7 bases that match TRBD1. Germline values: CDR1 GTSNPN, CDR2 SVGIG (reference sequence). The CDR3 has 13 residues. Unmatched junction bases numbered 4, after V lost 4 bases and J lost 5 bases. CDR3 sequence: CAWIRGWTGELFF. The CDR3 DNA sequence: TGTGCCTGGATCAGGGGGTGGACCGGGGAGCTGTTTTTT.

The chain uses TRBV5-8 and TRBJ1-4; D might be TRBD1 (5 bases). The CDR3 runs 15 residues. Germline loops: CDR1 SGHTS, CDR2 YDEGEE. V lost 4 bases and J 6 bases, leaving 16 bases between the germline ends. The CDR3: CASSIWEAGHEKLFF. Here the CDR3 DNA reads TGTGCCAGCAGCATTTGGGAGGCAGGGCATGAAAAACTGTTTTTT.

The CDR3 spells CASSLPRTGGDQPQHF. DNA of the CDR3: TGTGCCAGCAGCCTACCGAGGACAGGGGGGGATCAGCCCCAGCATTTT. The V and J genes are TRBV28 and TRBJ1-5; TRBD1 agrees at 10 bases. The CDR3 is 16 residues long. The V gene end was trimmed by 6 bases and the J gene end by 5 bases; junction bases not matched to a gene: 10. Germline values: CDR1 MDHEN, CDR2 SYDVKM.

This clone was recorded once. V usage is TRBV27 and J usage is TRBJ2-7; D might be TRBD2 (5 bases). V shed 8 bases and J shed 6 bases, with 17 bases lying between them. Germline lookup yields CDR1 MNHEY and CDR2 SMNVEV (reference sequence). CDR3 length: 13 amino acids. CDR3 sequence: CASGGLRGGEQYF. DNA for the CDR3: TGTGCCAGCGGTGGACTCCGGGGTGGCGAGCAGTACTTC.